This is a list of T cell receptor beta chains from one sample in a study of blood T cell repertoires in COVID-19. Some clones are missing from TCRdb's copy, which holds only in-frame ones; the method was immunoSEQ multiplex PCR. The top ten hold 0.8% to 0.85% of the sample, which has 400,000 or so clones, about 90% seen once. The sample consisted of peripheral blood. These receptors were collected from a man aged 18 to 29 with COVID-19, enrolled during active disease. Each CDR3 is given without its conserved first and last residue. Rows give clone size only sometimes, using once, few, many, or a class for an expanded clone.

TRBV29-1,TRBJ2-3,-,SVAGQGRTDTQY
TRBV7-2,TRBJ2-1,-,ASSFSGGVENEQF
TRBV19,TRBJ2-7,few,ASGGKTGYEQY
TRBV10-2,TRBJ1-5,-,ASNRQGGGQPQH
TRBV27,TRBJ2-2,-,ASSFRAGTGELF
TRBV14,TRBJ1-1,once,ASSASASWNTEAF
TRBV6-1,TRBJ2-3,-,ASSATLTGTDTQY
TRBV7-3,TRBJ2-1,-,ASSAGYGGEQF
TRBV9,TRBJ2-1,-,ASSASEREQF
TRBV18,TRBJ2-7,few,ASSPPAESYEQY
TRBV5-4,TRBJ2-2,-,ASSTGLKTGELF
TRBV2,TRBJ2-5,once,ASSGGPGGETQY
TRBV11-2,TRBJ2-5,-,ASSFWGTETQY
TRBV27,TRBJ2-5,-,ASSLLGGGQTQY
TRBV2,TRBJ2-2,-,ASWRDRANTGELF
TRBV10-2,TRBJ2-7,-,ASRIEPSSDRNYEQY
TRBV5-5,TRBJ2-1,-,ASSLWGGGTANEQF
TRBV4-1,TRBJ1-2,-,ASSPQDSSNYGYT
TRBV6-5,TRBJ1-2,-,ASSYNPAESYT
TRBV7-3,TRBJ2-2,-,ASSLDKNRAYTGELF
TRBV5-1,TRBJ1-1,-,ASSLGEGATEAF
TRBV7-9,TRBJ1-4,-,ASSLTGAVEKLF
TRBV18,TRBJ2-6,-,ASSPVGRSGANVLT
TRBV5-1,TRBJ2-6,-,ASTPATSGRAGANVLT
TRBV28,TRBJ1-4,-,ASSLTRRNAGEKLF
TRBV6-1,TRBJ1-2,-,ASSEVSAGKGYGYT
TRBV10-2,TRBJ2-1,-,ASSESTLVAGGPTYNEQF
TRBV9,TRBJ1-2,-,ASSVEGGAGYT
TRBV24-1,TRBJ2-3,-,ATAPRWSTDTQY
TRBV27,TRBJ2-5,-,ASSFYERGARETQY
TRBV11-2,TRBJ2-3,-,ASSFPSTDTQY
TRBV29-1,TRBJ1-2,-,SVPGQGDGYT
TRBV5-8,TRBJ2-1,-,ASSPAPRTGHNEQF
TRBV9,TRBJ2-1,-,ASSVVGDQEQF
TRBV5-4,TRBJ1-1,-,ASSLVGQGNTEAF